The TCR beta chain under discussion was sequenced for a study of blood T cell repertoires in COVID-19. The CDR3 extends over 17 amino acids. Authors' analysis steps: Reference gene primer amplification in the assay estimated nucleated cell counts. Clones were read by immunoSEQ multiplex PCR, and TCRdb kept only the in-frame ones, dropping some. V and J calls and clone size are as listed in that table; D and trimming were resolved from the DNA. The profile covers 240,000 or so clones, with around 86% appearing a single time and about 7.1% taken by the ten largest. Sequencing used peripheral blood. The TCR sequence derives from a woman between 65 and 79 years old with active or convalescent COVID-19. The chain couples TRBV21-1 to TRBJ1-1; the table assigns TRBD1, which was not confirmed against the DNA. TRBV21-1 is annotated as a pseudogene. The CDR3 nucleotides are TGTGCCAGCAGCAAACCGGTGGGCAGGCTAGGGGACACTGAAGCTTTCTTT. It codes for CASSKPVGRLGDTEAFF.